The clone carrying this T cell receptor (beta chain) was counted many times. Building the TCR beta libraries relied on iRepertoire HTBI primers, and CDR3 regions underwent Arm-PCR. TCRdb used MiXCR to reprocess the multiplex PCR reads, holding one entry per CDR3 protein. This table holds 350,000 to 450,000 distinct CDR3 sequences, around 20% found once. This CDR3 has 12 residues. Looked up from germline, CDR1 is DFQATT and CDR2 is SNEGSKA (reference sequence). Trimming cost V 7 bases and J 4 bases, with 13 bases left between them. These data belong to a study of regulatory T cells in long-lasting Graves disease. Time point defined: persistent/refractory GD, antithyroid drugs over 5 years with positive TRAb. Construction of the TCR library relied on RNA isolated from PBMCs.

V gene TRBV20-1 combines with J gene TRBJ1-2, with a weak D call TRBD1 (5 bases). The starting material was peripheral blood mononuclear cells (PBMCs), obtained when the disease was refractory, from a patient treated with antithyroid drugs. The receptor's source is a female donor with Graves disease. This CDR3 reads CSGGVDGYGYTF. In DNA, the CDR3 is TGCAGTGGAGGGGTGGACGGCTATGGCTACACCTTC.